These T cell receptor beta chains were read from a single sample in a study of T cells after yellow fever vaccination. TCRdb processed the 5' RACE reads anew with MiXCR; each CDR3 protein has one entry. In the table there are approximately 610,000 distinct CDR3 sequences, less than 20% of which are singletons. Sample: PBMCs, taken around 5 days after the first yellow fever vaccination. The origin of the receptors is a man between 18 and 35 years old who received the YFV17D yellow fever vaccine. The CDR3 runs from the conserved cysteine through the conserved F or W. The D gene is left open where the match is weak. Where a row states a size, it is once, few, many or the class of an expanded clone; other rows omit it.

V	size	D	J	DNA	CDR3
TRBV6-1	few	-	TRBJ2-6	TGTGCCAGCCATCTCTCTGGGGCCAACGTCCTGACTTTC	CASHLSGANVLTF
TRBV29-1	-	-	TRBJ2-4	TGCAGCGTTTTTACAGGTTCGATAGCCAAAAACATTCAGTACTTC	CSVFTGSIAKNIQYF
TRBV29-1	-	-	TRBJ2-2	TGCAGCGTTGAAGGAGGATGGGGCACCGGGGAGCTGTTTTTT	CSVEGGWGTGELFF
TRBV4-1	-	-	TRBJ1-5	TGCGCCAGCAGCCAAGATAGCCGGGGGCCCCAGCATTTT	CASSQDSRGPQHF
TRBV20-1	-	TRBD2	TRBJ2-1	TGCAGTGCAAAGGCGGTTAGCGGGGGCAATTACAATGAGCAGTTCTTC	CSAKAVSGGNYNEQFF
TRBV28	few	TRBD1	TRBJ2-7	TGTGCCAGCAGTTTGTCTTCCCCGGGACAGGGGACCTACGAGCAGTACTTC	CASSLSSPGQGTYEQYF
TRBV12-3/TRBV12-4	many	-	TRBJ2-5	TGTGCCAGCAACCTCGGCATTAGCGGTGGGGCCTCGGAGACCCAGTACTTC	CASNLGISGGASETQYF
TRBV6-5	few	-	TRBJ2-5	TGTGCCAGCAGTTCTCCGGGGGTAGAGACCCAGTACTTC	CASSSPGVETQYF
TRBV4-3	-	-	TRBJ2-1	TGCGCCAGCAGCCACACGACAGAATATGAGCAGTTCTTC	CASSHTTEYEQFF
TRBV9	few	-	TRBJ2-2	TGTGCCAGCAGCCCCCTTGCAGTAGGGGAAGTCACGAACACCGGGGAGCTGTTTTTT	CASSPLAVGEVTNTGELFF
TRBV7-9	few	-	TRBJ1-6	TGTGCCAGCAGCTTCGATGGACTCTTCTCACCCCTCCACTTT	CASSFDGLFSPLHF
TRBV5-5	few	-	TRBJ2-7	TGTGCCAGCAGCTTACTCCCCGGGGATAGCTACGAGCAGTACTTC	CASSLLPGDSYEQYF
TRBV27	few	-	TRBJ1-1	TGTGCCAGCAGAAGTTCACCGGGACGAGAGAACACTGAAGCTTTCTTT	CASRSSPGRENTEAFF
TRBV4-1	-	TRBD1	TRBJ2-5	TGCGCCAGCAGCCAAGAGATAAGGGGGCAGCGGCAAGAGACCCAGTACTTC	CASSQEIRGQRQETQYF
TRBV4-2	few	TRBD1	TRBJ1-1	TGTGCCAGCAGCCGCACAGGGGTTTCTGAAGCTTTCTTT	CASSRTGVSEAFF
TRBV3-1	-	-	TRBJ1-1	TGTGCCAGCAGCTCCTCCGAGGGAAACACTGAAGCTTTCTTT	CASSSSEGNTEAFF
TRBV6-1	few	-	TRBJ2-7	TGTGCCAGCAGCCGAACTGCGGAGCTACCCTACGAGCAGTACTTC	CASSRTAELPYEQYF
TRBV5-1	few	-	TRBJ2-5	TGCGCCAGCAGCTTGGGGTCCAGAGAGACCCAGTACTTC	CASSLGSRETQYF
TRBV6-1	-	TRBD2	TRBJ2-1	TGTGCCAGCAGTCCTTTTGAGTCGGGACTAGGCTACAATGAGCAGTTCTTC	CASSPFESGLGYNEQFF
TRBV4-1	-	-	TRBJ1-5	TGCGCCAGCAGCCAAAACTCTCCCCATCAGCCCCAGCATTTT	CASSQNSPHQPQHF
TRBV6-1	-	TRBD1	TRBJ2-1	TGTGCCAGCAAATGGGACAGGGGTAACAATGAGCAGTTCTTC	CASKWDRGNNEQFF
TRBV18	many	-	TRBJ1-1	TGTGCCAGCTCACCACAAGGGGAACCCCACACTGAAGCTTTCTTT	CASSPQGEPHTEAFF
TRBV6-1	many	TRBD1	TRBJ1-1	TGTGCCAGCAGTGAAGACAGGGGCGACACTGAAGCTTTCTTT	CASSEDRGDTEAFF
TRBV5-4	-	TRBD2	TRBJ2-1	TGTGCCAGCAGCTTGGAAACTAGCGGGGGGGCCTTAAATGAGCAGTTCTTC	CASSLETSGGALNEQFF
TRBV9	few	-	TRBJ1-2	TGTGCCAGCAGCGTAGTACATCCGGGAGACTATGGCTACACCTTC	CASSVVHPGDYGYTF
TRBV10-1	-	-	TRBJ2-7	TGCGCCAGCGGAATGGCCCACGAGCAGTACTTC	CASGMAHEQYF
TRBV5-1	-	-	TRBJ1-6	TGCGCCAGCAGCTTGGACGGACAGTATAATTCACCCCTCCACTTT	CASSLDGQYNSPLHF
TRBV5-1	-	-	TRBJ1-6	TGCGCCAGCAGCTTGAGCTCAGGGGTTGGGTCACCCCTCCACTTT	CASSLSSGVGSPLHF
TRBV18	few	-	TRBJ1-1	TGTGCCAGCTCACTACCTCCCCGGGCGACTGAAGCTTTCTTT	CASSLPPRATEAFF
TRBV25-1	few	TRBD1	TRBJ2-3	TGTGCCAGCAGTGGCTTTCGGGACAGGGACCGTGTGGATACGCAGTATTTT	CASSGFRDRDRVDTQYF
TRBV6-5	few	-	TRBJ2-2	TGTGCCAGCAATTTGGACAGCAACACCGGGGAGCTGTTTTTT	CASNLDSNTGELFF
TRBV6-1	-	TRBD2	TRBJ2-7	TGTGCCAGCAGCCAGGGACTAGCGTCAGGCGAGCAGTACTTC	CASSQGLASGEQYF
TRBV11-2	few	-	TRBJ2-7	TGTGCCAGCAGCTTAGAATTGGGATACTCCTACGAGCAGTACTTC	CASSLELGYSYEQYF
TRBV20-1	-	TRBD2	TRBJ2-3	TGCAGTGGTATGGTAGCGGGGGTTGGAGATACGCAGTATTTT	CSGMVAGVGDTQYF
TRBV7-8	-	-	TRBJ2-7	TGTGCCAGCAGCTTAGGACAGAAGAATAACTACGAGCAGTACTTC	CASSLGQKNNYEQYF
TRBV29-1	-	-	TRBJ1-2	TGCAGCGCAGACCGCGCTAACTATGGCTACACCTTC	CSADRANYGYTF
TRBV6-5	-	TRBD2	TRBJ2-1	TGTGCCAGCACTTTAGGCGTAGCGGGGGGTATCAATGAGCAGTTCTTC	CASTLGVAGGINEQFF
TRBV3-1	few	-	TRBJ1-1	TGTGCCAGCAGCCAAGAAGGGAGGACAGCCATGAACACTGAAGCTTTCTTT	CASSQEGRTAMNTEAFF
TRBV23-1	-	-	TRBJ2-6	TGCGCCAGCAGTCAACCTCTCACGACTACTAACTCTGGGGCCAACGTCCTGACTTTC	CASSQPLTTTNSGANVLTF
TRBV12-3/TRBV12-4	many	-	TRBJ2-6	TGTGCCAGCAGTTTACGGGGTACTGGGGCCAACGTCCTGACTTTC	CASSLRGTGANVLTF
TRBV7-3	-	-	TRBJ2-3	TGTGCCAGCAGCTTATTCGGTTCGGAGGCAGATACGCAGTATTTT	CASSLFGSEADTQYF
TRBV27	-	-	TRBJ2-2	TGTGCCAGCAGAACCGGCTGGGGGACCGGGGAGCTGTTTTTT	CASRTGWGTGELFF
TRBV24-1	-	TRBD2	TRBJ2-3	TGTGCCACCAGTGATATGCGGGGGGCGGCAGATACGCAGTATTTT	CATSDMRGAADTQYF
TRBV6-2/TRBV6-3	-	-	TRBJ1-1	TGTGCCAGCAGTTCAAGTTACACTGAAGCTTTCTTT	CASSSSYTEAFF
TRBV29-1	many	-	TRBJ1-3	TGCAGCGTTGTGATGAATGGAAACACCATATATTTT	CSVVMNGNTIYF
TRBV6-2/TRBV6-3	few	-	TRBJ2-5	TGTGCCAGCAGGCCTGTCGGATACCAAGAGACCCAGTACTTC	CASRPVGYQETQYF